This is a list of T cell receptor beta chains from one sample in a study of CD4 T cells in relation to SARS-CoV-2 and coronaviruses. Here immunoSEQ multiplex PCR was the method, and the copy in TCRdb shows in-frame clones only, minus some. The sample lists 25,000 to 35,000 clones; roughly 78% were seen once. What these receptors recognize is not known. Material: CD4+ T cells from PBMCs, cultured in vitro. Every receptor here comes from a human donor in good health. Each CDR3 is given with its conserved first and last residue. A D gene is named only where the DNA matches it firmly. Size tells how often a clone was seen (once, few, many) or the class of an expanded clone, and some rows leave it out.

len	d_gene	abundance	v_gene	j_gene	CDR3nt	CDR3aa
16	TRBD2	.	TRBV7-3	TRBJ2-3	TGTGCCAGCAGCTTAACAGGCGGGAGGGTGATAGATACGCAGTATTTT	CASSLTGGRVIDTQYF
16	.	.	TRBV3-1/TRBV3-2	TRBJ1-6	TGTGCCAGCAGCCCTTCCCCTGTATCCTATAATTCACCCCTCCACTTT	CASSPSPVSYNSPLHF
18	.	once	TRBV21-1	TRBJ1-4	TGTGCCAGCAGCAAAGAGGGATGTTCGGATGACAGATATGAAAAACTGTTTTTT	CASSKEGCSDDRYEKLFF
15	.	.	TRBV7-2	TRBJ2-2	TGTGCCAGCAGCTTAAGGTCCGGGTTCACCGGGGAGCTGTTTTTT	CASSLRSGFTGELFF
16	TRBD2	.	TRBV3-1/TRBV3-2	TRBJ2-2	TGTGCCAGCAGCCAAGGTCCGAGCGGGAGCACCGGGGAGCTGTTTTTT	CASSQGPSGSTGELFF
17	TRBD2	few	TRBV11-3	TRBJ2-1	TGTGCCAGCAGCTTAGCGGTTGGACTAGCGGGGGGCAATGAGCAGTTCTTC	CASSLAVGLAGGNEQFF
13	.	.	TRBV30	TRBJ1-4	TGTGCCTGGGAGAGAGCTCCTAATGAAAAACTGTTTTTT	CAWERAPNEKLFF
12	.	.	TRBV10-3	TRBJ2-5	TGTGCCATCAGTGGGGCGGAAGAGACCCAGTACTTC	CAISGAEETQYF
16	TRBD2	once	TRBV18	TRBJ2-3	TGTGCCAGCTCCACCAGGTTTCAGCGGGGGGGCGATACGCAGTATTTT	CASSTRFQRGGDTQYF
15	TRBD2	.	TRBV6-5	TRBJ2-7	TGTGCCAGCAGTTACTCCTCAAGCGGGAGCTACGAGCAGTACTTC	CASSYSSSGSYEQYF
14	TRBD1	.	TRBV18	TRBJ2-7	TGTGCCAGCTCACCCTTCGACAGGGGGTACGAGCAGTACTTC	CASSPFDRGYEQYF
15	TRBD1	.	TRBV7-9	TRBJ1-4	TGTGCCAGCAGCTTAGCGACAGGGGCGAGCGAAAAACTGTTTTTT	CASSLATGASEKLFF
16	TRBD2	.	TRBV5-8	TRBJ2-2	TGTGCCAGCAGTCACGGACTAGCGGGGAACACCGGGGAGCTGTTTTTT	CASSHGLAGNTGELFF
16	TRBD1	.	TRBV18	TRBJ1-1	TGTGCCAGCTCAGCCGGGACAGGGAGGTTGAACACTGAAGCTTTCTTT	CASSAGTGRLNTEAFF
13	.	.	TRBV19	TRBJ1-1	TGTGCCAGTAGTGATGGACATTTCACTGAAGCTTTCTTT	CASSDGHFTEAFF
18	TRBD1	.	TRBV4-1	TRBJ1-3	TGCGCCAGCACCGCAAAGGAGGGGACAGGGGGATATGGAAACACCATATATTTT	CASTAKEGTGGYGNTIYF
14	TRBD1	.	TRBV7-2	TRBJ1-1	TGTGCCAGCAATATCCAGGGGGGAGAAACTGAAGCTTTCTTT	CASNIQGGETEAFF
13	TRBD1	.	TRBV19	TRBJ1-2	TGTGCCAGTAGTATAAGGGACAGTTATGGCTACACCTTC	CASSIRDSYGYTF
13	.	.	TRBV29-1	TRBJ2-5	TGCAGCGTAGGGACAGCCCCCGGGGGGACCCAGTACTTC	CSVGTAPGGTQYF
13	TRBD1	.	TRBV19	TRBJ2-7	TGTGCCAGTAATGACAGGGGATCCTACGAGCAGTACTTC	CASNDRGSYEQYF
13	.	.	TRBV3-1/TRBV3-2	TRBJ1-6	TGTGCCAGCAGCCCGAGCTTGAATTCACCCCTCCACTTT	CASSPSLNSPLHF
14	.	.	TRBV6-5	TRBJ1-2	TGTGCCAGCAGCCAAATACCGCCTTTTGATGGCTACACCTTC	CASSQIPPFDGYTF
14	TRBD2	.	TRBV6-2/TRBV6-3	TRBJ2-5	TGTGCCAGCAGTTTAACCGGGACTAGCGAGACCCAGTACTTC	CASSLTGTSETQYF
14	.	.	TRBV3-1/TRBV3-2	TRBJ2-7	TGTGCCAGCAGCCAATATCAGGGGTCCCACGAGCAGTACTTC	CASSQYQGSHEQYF
15	.	once	TRBV7-2	TRBJ1-1	TGTGCCAGCAGCTTATGGGGGGCCACCAACACTGAAGCTTTCTTT	CASSLWGATNTEAFF
15	TRBD1	.	TRBV4-1	TRBJ2-5	TGCGCCAGCAGCCAACCGGACAGGGCCCAAGAGACCCAGTACTTC	CASSQPDRAQETQYF
14	TRBD1	.	TRBV5-4	TRBJ1-1	TGTGCCAGCAGCTTGTGGACAGGGAGAACTGAAGCTTTCTTT	CASSLWTGRTEAFF
13	.	.	TRBV10-3	TRBJ2-7	TGTGCCATCAGTGAGGGCAGGGTTTACGAGCAGTACTTC	CAISEGRVYEQYF
13	.	.	TRBV18	TRBJ1-6	TGTGCCAGCTCTGAAGATATAAATTCACCCCTCCACTTT	CASSEDINSPLHF
15	.	.	TRBV3-1/TRBV3-2	TRBJ2-3	TGTGCCAGCAGCTCGTCGGGACTCGGCACAGATACGCAGTATTTT	CASSSSGLGTDTQYF
13	TRBD2	.	TRBV29-1	TRBJ2-1	TGCAGCACCATAGCGGGATTACACAATGAGCAGTTCTTC	CSTIAGLHNEQFF
14	TRBD1	.	TRBV7-2	TRBJ2-5	TGTGCCAGCAGCTTAAAGGCAGGGGGTGAGACCCAGTACTTC	CASSLKAGGETQYF
14	.	.	TRBV6-4	TRBJ2-2	TGTGCCAGCAGTAAGGCGGTGAACACCGGGGAGCTGTTTTTT	CASSKAVNTGELFF
14	TRBD2	.	TRBV5-4	TRBJ2-7	TGTGCCAGCAGCTTGGGGGGGACTAGCTACGAGCAGTACTTC	CASSLGGTSYEQYF
15	.	once	TRBV7-9	TRBJ1-2	TGTGCCAGCAGCCCCCATTCCGGGATCCTCTATGGCTACACCTTC	CASSPHSGILYGYTF
13	.	few	TRBV6-5	TRBJ1-3	TGTGCCAGCAGACGGGGTGGAGGAAACACCATATATTTT	CASRRGGGNTIYF
15	.	.	TRBV7-2	TRBJ2-7	TGTGCCAGTAGCCCGGTCGGCGGCAGGGGTGGAGGGCAGTACTTC	CASSPVGGRGGGQYF
15	TRBD2	.	TRBV5-1	TRBJ2-7	TGCGCCAGCAGCCCACAGCGGGGGTCGGGAGACGAGCAGTACTTC	CASSPQRGSGDEQYF
13	.	few	TRBV12-3/TRBV12-4	TRBJ2-5	TGTGCCAGCAGTGTAGTAGTGGGAGAGACCCAGTACTTC	CASSVVVGETQYF
12	.	few	TRBV7-8	TRBJ1-1	TGTGCCAGCAGCTTAGCGACCGGGGAAGCTTTCTTT	CASSLATGEAFF
15	TRBD2	.	TRBV7-2	TRBJ2-7	TGTGCCAGCAGCTCTCGGACTAGCGGGGGAGGCGAGCAGTACTTC	CASSSRTSGGGEQYF
14	TRBD1	.	TRBV2	TRBJ2-3	TGTGCCAGCCGGGACAGGGTCGGCACAGATACGCAGTATTTT	CASRDRVGTDTQYF
14	.	few	TRBV5-1	TRBJ2-7	TGCGCCAGCAGCTTGGCCGGACCGGGGTCCGAGCAGTACTTC	CASSLAGPGSEQYF
15	TRBD1	once	TRBV11-2	TRBJ2-3	TGTGCCAGCAGCTCCCCTCCGGGACAGGGGGATACGCAGTATTTT	CASSSPPGQGDTQYF
11	TRBD1	.	TRBV28	TRBJ2-7	TGTGCCAGCAGTTTTGGGGACAGAAAATACTTC	CASSFGDRKYF
16	.	.	TRBV9	TRBJ1-3	TGTGCCAGCAGCGAAACCGGGACATACTCTGGAAACACCATATATTTT	CASSETGTYSGNTIYF
13	.	.	TRBV18	TRBJ1-2	TGTGCCAGCTCAATAAACAGGGAGAGTGGCTACACCTTC	CASSINRESGYTF
15	TRBD2	.	TRBV5-1	TRBJ2-1	TGCGCCAGCACCCTAGAACTAGCGGGAGGCAATGAGCAGTTCTTC	CASTLELAGGNEQFF
18	.	.	TRBV30	TRBJ2-6	TGTGCCTGGGCGTACCAACCGGGCGCGAACTCTGGGGCCAACGTCCTGACTTTC	CAWAYQPGANSGANVLTF
15	.	.	TRBV23-1	TRBJ2-5	TGCGCCAGCAGTCAACGGACACGCGCTTCATGGACCCAGTACTTC	CASSQRTRASWTQYF
15	TRBD2	.	TRBV7-9	TRBJ2-7	TGTGCCAGCAGCGCGATCGGGACTAGCGGCTACGAGCAGTACTTC	CASSAIGTSGYEQYF
14	.	.	TRBV7-9	TRBJ2-1	TGTGCCAGCAGCTTAGAACTAGAGAGCAATGAGCAGTTCTTC	CASSLELESNEQFF
13	.	.	TRBV6-2/TRBV6-3	TRBJ2-7	TGTGCCAGCAGTTACTCCGGGCAAGGGCAGCAGTACTTC	CASSYSGQGQQYF
16	TRBD1	.	TRBV11-1	TRBJ2-7	TGTGCCAGCAGCTTAAACAGGGGCCCCAACGTGGGCGAGCAGTACTTC	CASSLNRGPNVGEQYF
13	.	.	TRBV2	TRBJ2-7	TGTGCCAGCAGTGAACGCGGTTCTGTCGAGCAGTACTTC	CASSERGSVEQYF
18	TRBD2	.	TRBV19	TRBJ2-2	TGTGCCAGTAGCCTAGCGGGAACGATTGGGGGAAGAACCGGGGAGCTGTTTTTT	CASSLAGTIGGRTGELFF
13	.	.	TRBV6-1	TRBJ2-1	TGTGCCAGCAGTTATAACCCGAGGGATGAGCAGTTCTTC	CASSYNPRDEQFF
11	.	once	TRBV5-6	TRBJ1-1	TGTGCCAGCAGCTTGAACGCTGAAGCTTTCTTT	CASSLNAEAFF
15	.	.	TRBV18	TRBJ1-1	TGTGCCAGCTCACCAAACTCTTTTGGGTTCTCTGAAGCTTTCTTT	CASSPNSFGFSEAFF